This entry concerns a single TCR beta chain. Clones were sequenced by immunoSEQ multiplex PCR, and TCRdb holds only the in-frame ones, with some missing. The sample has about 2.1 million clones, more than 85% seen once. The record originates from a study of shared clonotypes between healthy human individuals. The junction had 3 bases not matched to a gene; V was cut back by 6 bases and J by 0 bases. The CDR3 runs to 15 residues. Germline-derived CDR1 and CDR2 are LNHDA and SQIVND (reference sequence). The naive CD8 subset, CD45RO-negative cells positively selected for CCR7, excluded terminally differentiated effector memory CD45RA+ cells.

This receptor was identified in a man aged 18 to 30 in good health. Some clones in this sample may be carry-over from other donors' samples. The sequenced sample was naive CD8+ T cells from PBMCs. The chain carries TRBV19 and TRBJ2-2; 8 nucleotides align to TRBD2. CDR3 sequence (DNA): TGTGCCAGTAGCTTAGCGGGGTCGAACACCGGGGAGCTGTTTTTT. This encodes CASSLAGSNTGELFF.